This T cell receptor (beta chain) appears in the sequencing data of a study of blood T cell repertoires in COVID-19. Study-level information: Samples of COVID-19 (acute and convalescent) were obtained from the United States, Italy and Spain. Sample material is recorded as cDNA or gDNA derived from T cells, B-cell-depleted T cells, or PBMCs.

As handled by the study authors: Quantification of nucleated cells was approximated via reference gene primer amplification. Assay used: immunoSEQ multiplex PCR; TCRdb lists only in-frame clones, some missing. V and J calls plus clone size are reproduced from that table; the DNA served to infer D and trimming. Of about 110,000 clones listed, over 75% are singletons. Trimming left V 5 bases short and J 5 bases short, with 15 bases between. This CDR3 comprises 14 residues. The germline CDR1 and CDR2 sequences are LNHDA and SQIVND (reference sequence). V gene TRBV19 combines with J gene TRBJ2-5; TRBD1 is a possible D gene (6 bases). Sequencing was carried out using peripheral blood. The clonotype originates from a woman aged 70-85 years with acute or convalescent COVID-19. CDR3 in DNA: TGTGCCAGTAGTCCTCAGGGGTTCCGCGAGACCCAGTACTTC. Residues: CASSPQGFRETQYF. The full variable domain, completed using reference TRBV19 and TRBJ2-5, is DGGITQSPKYLFRKEGQNVTLSCEQNLNHDAMYWYRQDPGQGLRLIYYSQIVNDFQKGDIAEGYSVSREKKESFPLTVTSAQKNPTAFYLCASSPQGFRETQYFGPGTRLLVL.